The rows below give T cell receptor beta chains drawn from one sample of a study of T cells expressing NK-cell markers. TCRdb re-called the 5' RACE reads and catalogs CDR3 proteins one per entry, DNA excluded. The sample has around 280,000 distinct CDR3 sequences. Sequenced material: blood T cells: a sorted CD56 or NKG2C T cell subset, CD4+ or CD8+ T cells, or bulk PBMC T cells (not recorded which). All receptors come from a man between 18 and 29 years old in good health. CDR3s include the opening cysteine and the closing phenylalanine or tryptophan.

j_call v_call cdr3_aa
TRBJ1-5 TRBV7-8 CASSSQGKAQHF
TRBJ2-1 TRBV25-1 CASSQPWGTGLLYNEQFF
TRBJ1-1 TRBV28 CASSLLQGLYTEAFF
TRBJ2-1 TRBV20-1 CSARVLAGPQNEQFF
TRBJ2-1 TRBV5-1 CASSDVPPPGEQFF
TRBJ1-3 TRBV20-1 CSARTTDSGNTIYF
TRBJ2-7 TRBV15 CATSRDRLAGTYEQYF
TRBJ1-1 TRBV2 CASSPQTTGESEAFF
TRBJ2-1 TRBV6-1 CASSLGLAKEQFF
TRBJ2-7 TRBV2 CASRGTSGTYEQYF
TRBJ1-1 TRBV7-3 CASSLLGQGNTEAFF
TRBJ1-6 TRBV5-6 CASSLVQGMDSPLHF
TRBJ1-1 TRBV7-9 CASSPDRLQTEAFF
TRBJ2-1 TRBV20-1 CSARGSWTGRNEQFF
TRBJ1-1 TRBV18 CASSRKRDSTEAFF
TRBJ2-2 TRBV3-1 CASSQFGGLRLGTGELFF
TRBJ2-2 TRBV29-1 CSVEREDMGELFF
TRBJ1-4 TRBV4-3 CASSQDLRGTKNEKLFF
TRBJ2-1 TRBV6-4 CASSDEAGANNEQFF
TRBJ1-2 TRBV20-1 CSTWGTARDYGYTF
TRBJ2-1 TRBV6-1 CASYPQLAGGGYNEQFF
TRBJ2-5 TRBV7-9 CASRPVIGRNQETQYF
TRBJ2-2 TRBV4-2 CASSPPLLAGEATGELFF
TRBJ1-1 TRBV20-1 CSASWWAGTEAFF
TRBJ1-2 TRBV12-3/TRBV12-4 CASSSLISPRGNYGYTF
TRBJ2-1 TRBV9 CASGRDRGDNEQFF
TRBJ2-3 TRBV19 CASSSGLPPSGTQYF
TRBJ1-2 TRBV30 CAWSTQGIYGYTF
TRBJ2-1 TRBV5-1 CASSTLVSYNEQFF
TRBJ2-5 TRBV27 CASRPHQAETQYF
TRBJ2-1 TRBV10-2 CASSLGLAGIRDEQFF
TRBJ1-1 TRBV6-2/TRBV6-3 CASSYSGRLANTEAFF
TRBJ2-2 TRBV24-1 CATIDVNGELFF
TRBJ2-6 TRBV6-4 CASRQTSSGANVLTF
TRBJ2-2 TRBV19 CASRRDRGLTGELFF
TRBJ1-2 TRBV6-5 CASSNGRGYTF
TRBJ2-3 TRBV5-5 CASRGGPDTQYF
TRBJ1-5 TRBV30 CAWSGATFGQPQHF
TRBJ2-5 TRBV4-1 CASSQDAGTVEETQYF
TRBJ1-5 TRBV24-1 CATRGQGSNQPQHF
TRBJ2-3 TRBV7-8 CASSFEFGRLRREGTDTQYF
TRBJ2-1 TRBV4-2 CASSQFETPSYNEQFF
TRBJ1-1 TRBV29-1 CSVLKEPLNTEAFF
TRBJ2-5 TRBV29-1 CSSGAGAQETQYF
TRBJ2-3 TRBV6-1 CASTSALSTDTQYF
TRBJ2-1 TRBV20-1 CSARASTSGANEQFF